This T cell receptor (beta chain) was identified during a study of cytomegalovirus exposure and HLA in healthy donors (TCRdb year 2017). Some background on the complete study: An earlier analysis of several hundred of the donors reported 250 to 350 Gb of sequence data and 117 million unique TCR beta sequences from about 200 million T cells. HLA typing covered class I and class II loci at four-digit resolution. A later analysis re-analyzed previously published TCR beta repertoires from approximately 700 donors and added high-resolution HLA genotyping to study TCR occurrence patterns. Five DR-DQ haplotypes were handled as single units for association and clustering because linkage in the cohort was strong. The later analysis used no new phenotypic data to find candidate immune exposures, relying instead on TCR beta sequences and their occurrence across donors. The study aimed to test whether cataloging public T cell receptors could reveal signatures of past pathogen exposure. The study profiled the T cell repertoires of hundreds of subjects by immunosequencing and related them to cytomegalovirus serostatus. A later genetic analysis used genome-wide SNP genotypes for about 55% of the 666 donors, treating that subset as a discovery cohort. The number of typed donors differed by locus: roughly 629-630 for A, B, C, DRB1 and DQB1; 522 for DQA1; approximately 600 for DPA1; and 450 to 480 for DPB1. Among about 400 genotyped donors of the cohort, an average of about 220,000 unique TCR beta nucleotide sequences was sequenced per donor, of which approximately 19% were non-productive. Approximately 330 gigabases of sequencing data and around 88 million unique TCR sequences made up an early release that covered around 640 HLA-typed donors. Of the 300 to 500 genotyped donors, 81% were placed in the genetic ancestry cluster associated with self-reported Caucasian donors. To decide whether each TCR beta V gene segment behaved as functional or pseudogenic, an earlier analysis of approximately 590 of the donors relied on high-throughput TCR beta sequencing. Alongside the repertoire data, information on donor age, sex, ethnicity and CMV serostatus was compiled. Besides the first cohort of 500 to 700 subjects, a separate validation cohort made up of over a hundred different subjects was used. High-throughput TCR immunosequencing, statistical association of individual TCRs with disease status, and machine learning were combined to predict cytomegalovirus infection status. All discovery cohort repertoires had been generated using a single sequencing platform. The full study reports these points: The presence/absence analyses assumed that sequencing depth was roughly uniform across donors, and that assumption may not be true. A cluster of highly shared sequence variants was judged likely to be a technical artifact of the sequencing pipeline. The classifier was reported to diagnose cytomegalovirus status with high specificity and sensitivity in both the original cohort and the validation cohort. Three of the identified cytomegalovirus-associated TCR beta chains were confirmed in vitro to be specific for cytomegalovirus antigens. In an earlier analysis of several hundred of the donors, most TCR beta V segments were observed in productive rearrangements about 87% or about 30% of the time, broadly matching IMGT annotations. In this cohort, only TCR beta chains were sequenced, and detectable features were limited by the absence of alpha or paired-chain data. The earlier analysis of a few hundred of the donors excluded 15 to 20 rarely observed V segments, including chromosome 9 orphons, because counts were too low. In the study, approximately 160 TCR beta chains were listed as associated with cytomegalovirus. It was suggested by the authors that the approach could potentially be generalized to other disease states and immunological phenotypes. Linkage disequilibrium might explain the correlated functional status among segregating V segments, but an unknown experimental factor could not be ruled out. A later analysis found that HLA-associated TCR beta chains were more clonally expanded and had lower generation probabilities than equally common non-associated chains. According to a later analysis, most CMV-associated TCR beta chains appeared to be HLA-restricted, and the HLA associations seemed to be driven largely by CMV exposure. In a later analysis, the rate of TCR association differed among HLA loci, with DRB1 alleles having the most associated TCRs and HLA-C alleles having the fewest. According to a later genetic analysis, donors in an Asian-associated ancestry cluster had fewer N-insertions in productive TCRs than the approximately 630-donor mean. Several of the top co-occurrence clusters appeared to be linked to parvovirus B19, influenza, CMV and Epstein-Barr virus, according to a later analysis. When HLA alleles, especially DR and DQ, strongly co-occurred, TCR associations were difficult to assign to individual alleles. A further reported finding was that TCR beta sequences accurately predicted the HLA-A and HLA-B alleles for most subjects in the first cohort. The only immune exposure information available for the cohort was CMV serostatus. V-gene and J-gene trimming of TCR beta chains was associated with a missense DCLRE1C variant in a later genetic analysis, and the association was replicated in an independent cohort. A later analysis associated approximately 17,000 TCR beta sequences with specific HLA alleles at a false discovery rate of 0.05. Because some donors lacked HLA typing at each locus, the association tests relied only on the typed subset. Most TCR sequences were seen in very few donors, while some public TCRs were found in many individuals.

The library was obtained by the immunoSEQ multiplex PCR assay. For the multiplex PCR, a mixture combining 60 forward primers for TCR Vbeta segments and 13 reverse primers for TCR Jbeta segments was used. Amplification of the CDR3 region of rearranged TCR beta genes was performed with a multiplex PCR assay on genomic DNA. On the Illumina HiSeq System, the amplified TCR beta libraries were sequenced as 87-base-pair reads. As for the original processing: A later analysis counted about 82 million unique TCR beta chains across the 640 or so repertoires, and 9 million to 14 million of these chains were shared by at least two donors. Raw reads were error-corrected and collapsed into unique sequences with a nearest-neighbor algorithm that merged closely related sequences to remove PCR and sequencing errors. V, D and J gene segments were assigned by aligning CDR3 sequences to IMGT reference sequences. For a sequence to be retained, a match of at least six nucleotides was required to both a V gene segment and a J gene segment. A rearrangement counted as productive if the CDR3 had no stop codons and remained in frame with V and J, and every other rearrangement counted as non-productive. CDR3 was defined according to IMGT convention as the region running from the second conserved V-encoded cysteine to the conserved J-encoded phenylalanine. Sequences without an unambiguous match to a single V gene segment were excluded from the earlier analysis of about 600 of the donors. An earlier analysis of 450 to 650 of the donors called V segments functional above 56.7% productive rearrangements and segregating when the between-donor standard deviation exceeded 5%. To diagnose cytomegalovirus status from the catalog of TCR beta chain sequences, a statistical classification framework was built. In a later analysis, TCR nucleotide sequences were compared against IMGT/GENE-DB human TR gene sequences so that V and J genes could be assigned. In a later analysis, CDR3 sequences and most-parsimonious VDJ recombination scenarios were assigned using the TCRdist pipeline. In a later analysis, each TCR beta chain was defined by its CDR3 amino acid sequence together with its V-gene family, and reads lacking a unique V-gene family were excluded. A later analysis removed 450 to 600 highly shared, low-generation-probability nucleotide sequences to deal with suspected cross-contamination and a sequencing artifact. In a later analysis, a clonal expansion index for each public chain was calculated from normalized within-repertoire ranks of inferred template counts. In a later analysis, generation probabilities were computed with a VDJ recombination model fitted to out-of-frame rearrangements, and the resulting probabilities were checked against IGoR. In a later analysis, hypergeometric tests were used to score TCR-TCR, TCR-HLA and TCR-CMV co-occurrence, with a repertoire-size bias correction applied to TCR pairs. In a later analysis, false discovery rates were estimated by permuting HLA or CMV assignments 20 times. In a later analysis, co-occurring TCRs were grouped with DBSCAN, and TCRdist sequence similarity was added when clustering was performed within HLA-allele-positive subsets. Repertoires with fewer than 30,000 or more than 120,000 public chains were left out of co-occurrence clustering, as were about 5 repertoires with anomalous nucleotide sharing. In its TCRdb copy, this immuneACCESS table keeps in-frame sequences only and misses some clones. Where compared with another copy, unresolved V genes explain less than half of these, and the others have no known cause. V, J and clone size reflect that table, while D and trimming were determined from the DNA. Recorded for this sample are just over 150,000 clones; 70% to 85% of them occurred a single time. Roughly 6.5% of the sample goes to the ten largest clones.

The cohort consisted of 666 healthy bone marrow donors. Cohort members were all nominally healthy when sampled, although unrecorded immune exposures were likely present. The donor tested CMV seropositive, placing the donor among the roughly 270 seropositive members of the cohort. A peripheral blood sample was provided by each donor, and peripheral blood mononuclear cells were used for TCR beta sequencing. Genomic DNA extraction from the blood cell samples was performed with the Qiagen DNeasy Blood Extraction Kit. This clone was counted only a few times. Its antigen is unknown. No qualities accompany the bases; no much larger clone lies one base away. What was sequenced was PBMCs. The clonotype was recovered from a man aged 45-65 years in good health and CMV-seropositive.

The DNA is TGTGCCAGCAGCCCCGCCGGGACAGGGGGCTTAGAGACCCAGTACTTC. This sequence encodes CASSPAGTGGLETQYF. The chain is assembled from TRBV7-9 and TRBJ2-5; the central 12 bases match TRBD1. Compared with germline, V lacks 5 bases and J lacks 4 bases; bases without a gene match: 8. Based on the germline V gene (reference sequence), the CDR1 and CDR2 sequences are SEHNR and FQNEAQ. The CDR3 covers 16 residues, taking in both the cysteine and the phenylalanine. Only the CDR3 part of the read is kept: 48 bases, read in frame from the first base.